This T cell receptor beta chain was found in a study of CD8+CD57+ T cells in acquired aplastic anemia. Study-level background: Average DNA yield from sorted CD4+ and CD8+ cells was around 3.2 ug.

The template used for profiling TCR beta VDJ and CDR3 was genomic DNA. TCRdb called the reads again in MiXCR, with one record for every CDR3 protein. The sample lists around 200,000 distinct CDR3 sequences, approximately 48% seen once, with 13% in the top ten. Patients chosen for sequencing had CD8+CD57+ cells that had expanded, as shown by flow cytometry. Every patient had severe acquired aplastic anemia. Untreated patients provided the blood samples, with no therapy given before sampling. General study results and limits: Found in both controls and patients were around 31 CD8+ CDR3 sequences.

Germline CDR1 LNHDA, CDR2 SQIVND (reference sequence). V was cut by 7 bases and J by 3 bases, with 13 bases left in between. The CDR3 covers 14 residues. This clonotype was seen a few times. The target antigen is unknown. Sequenced input: sorted CD4+, CD8+, or CD8+CD57+ T cells (not recorded which) from PBMCs. The chain carries TRBV19 and TRBJ1-5; D is undetermined. This receptor was obtained from a human donor with aplastic anemia. CDR3 sequence: CASTPGPYNQPQHF. CDR3 bases: TGTGCCAGTACCCCGGGCCCCTACAATCAGCCCCAGCATTTT.